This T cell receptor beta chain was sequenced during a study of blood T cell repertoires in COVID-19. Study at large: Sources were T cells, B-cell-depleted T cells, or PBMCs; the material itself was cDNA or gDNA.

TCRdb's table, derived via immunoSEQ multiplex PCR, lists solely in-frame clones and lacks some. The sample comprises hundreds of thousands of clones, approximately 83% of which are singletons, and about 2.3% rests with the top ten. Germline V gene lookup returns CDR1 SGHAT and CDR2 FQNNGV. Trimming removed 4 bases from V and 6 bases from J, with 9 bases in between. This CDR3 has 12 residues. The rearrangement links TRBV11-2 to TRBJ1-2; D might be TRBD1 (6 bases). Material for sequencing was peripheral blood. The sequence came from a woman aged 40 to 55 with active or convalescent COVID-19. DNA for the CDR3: TGTGCCAGCAGCTCCGAGGGGGATGGCTACACCTTC. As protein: CASSSEGDGYTF.